The 2 T cell receptor beta chains below come from one sample, sequenced in a study of CD8 T cells in Susac syndrome. Random hexamers were used to reverse transcribe an amount of roughly 0.5 to 1 ug RNA. TCRdb re-derived calls from the immunoSEQ multiplex PCR reads in MiXCR, one entry per CDR3 protein. The sample lists some 150,000 distinct CDR3 sequences, approximately 94% occurring once. Sequencing was carried out using CD4+ T cells from PBMCs. These receptors all stem from a human donor in good health.

The chain joins TRBV27 to TRBJ1-5; possible D gene TRBD1, 6 bases. CDR1 MNHEY and CDR2 SMNVEV come from the germline V gene (reference sequence). The CDR3 is 13 residues long. Trimming took off 5 bases at V and 10 bases at J, with 15 bases between the two ends. CDR3: CASSRQRGGPQHF. In DNA form, the CDR3 reads TGTGCCAGCAGTAGACAGAGAGGGGGACCCCAGCATTTT.

The chain has TRBV7-9 and TRBJ2-1; D unresolved. Germline values: CDR1 SEHNR, CDR2 FQNEAQ (reference sequence). This CDR3 region has 14 residues. The V end lost 1 base, the J end lost 9 bases, and 13 bases lay between the germline ends. The CDR3 is CASSLDIGLGEQFF. CDR3 DNA: TGTGCCAGCAGCTTAGACATAGGGTTGGGTGAGCAGTTCTTC.